The 32 T cell receptor beta chains below all came from one sample that was sequenced in a study of cytomegalovirus exposure and HLA in healthy donors. The PCR ran on 60 Vbeta and 13 Jbeta primers. TCRdb's copy holds only in-frame clones and misses some; the assay was immunoSEQ multiplex PCR. The data hold some 150,000 clones, with just under 85% observed a single time. Sequenced sample: PBMCs. The source of these receptors is a woman in her thirties or forties in good health and CMV-seronegative.

This clone was observed a single time. The chain joins TRBV6-5 to TRBJ2-7; D might be TRBD2 (6 bases). This CDR3 is 14 amino acids long. Germline-derived CDR1 and CDR2 are MNHEY and SVGAGI. The CDR3 region is CVTFQPGLRGGQYF. The DNA for the CDR3 is TGTGTCACATTCCAACCGGGACTCCGCGGTGGGCAGTACTTC.

The chain joins TRBV5-1 to TRBJ2-1; TRBD2 matches at 9 bases. Looked up from germline, CDR1 is SGHRS and CDR2 is YFSETQ. J gave up 4 bases and V 0 bases, and 2 bases lay outside the gene matches. The CDR3 is made up of 15 amino acids. The CDR3 bases are TGCGCCAGCAGCTTGGTAGCGGGAGTTTACAATGAGCAGTTCTTC. Amino acids: CASSLVAGVYNEQFF.

The J gene is TRBJ1-5, the V gene TRBV4-1; D unclear. Germline assignment: CDR1 MGHRA and CDR2 YSYEKL. The CDR3 is made up of 15 amino acids. V lost 2 bases, J lost 1 base, and 9 bases lay in between. CDR3 sequence (DNA): TGCGCCAGCAGCCAATGGGCGGGGAGCAATCAGCCCCAGCATTTT. This sequence encodes CASSQWAGSNQPQHF.

This clone was found once. CDR3 amino acids: CASSVQGYTDTQYF. For the CDR3, the DNA is TGCGCCAGCAGTGTACAGGGGTACACAGATACGCAGTATTTT. The chain recombines TRBV10-2 with TRBJ2-3; 7 bases map to TRBD1. The CDR3 is 14 amino acids. V shed 4 bases and J 2 bases; nucleotides not matched to a gene: 3. The germline CDR1 and CDR2 sequences are WSHSY and SAAADI.

This chain links TRBV11-2 with TRBJ1-1; D is perhaps TRBD1 (5 bases). Germline loops: CDR1 SGHAT, CDR2 FQNNGV. V shed 0 bases and J shed 2 bases, with 10 bases lying between them. The CDR3 is 15 amino acids. The CDR3 DNA reads as TGTGCCAGCAGCTTAGAACCAGGGCGCAACACTGAAGCTTTCTTT. This sequence encodes CASSLEPGRNTEAFF.

This clone appeared once. J is TRBJ2-7 and V is TRBV10-1, with D perhaps TRBD1 (5 bases). V gave up 6 bases and J gave up 6 bases, with 15 bases separating them. The germline V gene has CDR1 WNHNN and CDR2 SYGVQD (reference sequence). The CDR3 extends over 13 amino acids. As DNA, the CDR3 is TGCGCCAGCAGCCTCGACCTAGGGGTCGAGCAGTACTTC. Protein sequence: CASSLDLGVEQYF.

The chain couples TRBV28 to TRBJ2-2; D call uncertain. Germline CDR1 is MDHEN and CDR2 is SYDVKM. The CDR3 length is 15 residues. V was cut by 7 bases and J by 6 bases, with 18 bases left in between. The CDR3 reads CASTSPFRLAGELFF. CDR3 bases: TGTGCCAGCACTAGTCCCTTTCGGCTCGCCGGGGAGCTGTTTTTT.

V usage is TRBV10-3 and J usage is TRBJ2-7; D is perhaps TRBD1 (5 bases). Germline V CDR1 and CDR2: ENHRY, SYGVKD. With 11 bases removed from V and 3 bases from J, the gap between germline ends came to 17 bases. This CDR3 has 13 residues. The CDR3 loop reads CAPRVGPHYEQYF. The CDR3, as DNA: TGTGCCCCCCGGGTGGGGCCACACTACGAGCAGTACTTC.

V and J are TRBV28 and TRBJ1-4, with 7 bases aligning to TRBD1. Germline assignment: CDR1 MDHEN and CDR2 SYDVKM. V dropped 0 bases and J dropped 5; count of bases not matched to a gene: 6. This CDR3 region has 16 residues. The CDR3 coding sequence is TGTGCCAGCAGTTTATGGTCGGGACAGAGGAATGAAAAACTGTTTTTT. This encodes CASSLWSGQRNEKLFF. The full variable domain, completed using reference TRBV28 and TRBJ1-4, is DVKVTQSSRYLVKRTGEKVFLECVQDMDHENMFWYRQDPGLGLRLIYFSYDVKMKEKGDIPEGYSVSREKKERFSLILESASTNQTSMYLCASSLWSGQRNEKLFFGSGTQLSVL.

The gene calls are TRBV11-3 and TRBJ2-2, with 7 nucleotides matching TRBD2. The V and J ends lost 1 base and 5 bases, in that order; junction bases with no gene match: 7. Germline V gives CDR1 SGHNT, CDR2 YENEEA. The CDR3 consists of 16 residues. The CDR3: CASSLAGGSQTGELFF. The CDR3 nucleotides read TGTGCCAGCAGCTTAGCTGGCGGGAGTCAAACCGGGGAGCTGTTTTTT.

The table lists this clone with a count of one. The chain carries TRBV5-1 and TRBJ2-7; no reliable D call. V lost 2 bases and J lost 5, with 17 bases in between. Germline assignment: CDR1 SGHRS and CDR2 YFSETQ. The CDR3 extends over 15 amino acids. CDR3 sequence reads: CASSFAEITLHEQYF. Here the CDR3 DNA reads TGCGCCAGCAGCTTCGCGGAGATAACACTTCACGAGCAGTACTTC.

The J gene is TRBJ2-5, the V gene TRBV4-1; no clear D. Germline CDR1 and CDR2: MGHRA and YSYEKL. V was clipped by 4 bases and J by 6 bases, with 12 bases between them. The CDR3 is 13 residues long. For the CDR3, the DNA is TGCGCCAGCAGCCCAATAAAACAACAGACCCAGTACTTC. Translating gives CASSPIKQQTQYF.

The CDR3 sequence is CASSQLSGLTYEQYF. CDR3 bases: TGCGCCAGCAGCCAACTTAGTGGACTAACCTACGAGCAGTACTTC. The chain combines TRBV4-1 with TRBJ2-7; perhaps TRBD2 as D (6 bases). Trimming stripped 2 bases from V and 2 bases from J, with 13 bases between. This CDR3 region has 15 residues. The germline V gene has CDR1 MGHRA and CDR2 YSYEKL.

This clone has a single count. The CDR3 sequence is CASSLLADTQYF. CDR3 sequence (DNA): TGTGCCAGCAGTTTATTAGCAGATACGCAGTATTTT. The chain recombines TRBV27 with TRBJ2-3; no clear D. This CDR3 is built from 12 residues. Trimming took off 1 base at V and 4 bases at J, with 3 bases between the two ends. Per the germline V gene, CDR1 is MNHEY and CDR2 is SMNVEV (reference sequence).

This clone appeared a few times. The DNA of the CDR3 is TGTGCCAGCAGCCCTACAGGGCCAACTAAAAAACTGTTTTTT. Translated, it gives CASSPTGPTKKLFF. The chain employs TRBV28 and TRBJ1-4; the D gene is possibly TRBD1 (6 bases). The germline V and J ends were trimmed by 6 bases and 9 bases, with 17 bases remaining between them. The germline gives CDR1 MDHEN, CDR2 SYDVKM. The CDR3 contains 14 residues.

The CDR3 DNA is TGTGCCAGCTCCCGGGACAAGTCCTACGAGCAGTACTTC. Its protein is CASSRDKSYEQYF. The rearrangement uses TRBV18 and TRBJ2-7, with D perhaps matching TRBD1 (6 bases). V lost 6 bases, J lost 1 base, and 10 bases lay in between. The CDR3 consists of 13 residues. The germline V gene has CDR1 KGHSH and CDR2 LQKENI. The entire variable domain, with the rest obtained from reference TRBV18 and TRBJ2-7, is as follows: NAGVMQNPRHLVRRRGQEARLRCSPMKGHSHVYWYRQLPEEGLKFMVYLQKENIIDESGMPKERFSAEFPKEGPSILRIQQVVRGDSAAYFCASSRDKSYEQYFGPGTRLTVT.

V usage is TRBV7-9 and J usage is TRBJ2-1, with TRBD2 matching 10 bases. Trimming at V came to 7 bases and at J to 3 bases, leaving 3 bases not matched to a gene. CDR3 length equals 14 residues. CDR1 and CDR2 from the germline V gene are SEHNR and FQNEAQ (reference sequence). The CDR3 DNA reads as TGTGCCAGCACTCCTAGCGGGGGCTACAATGAGCAGTTCTTC. This codes for CASTPSGGYNEQFF.

The chain combines TRBV7-9 with TRBJ2-7; D gene unclear. Trimming cost V 5 bases and J 3 bases, with 8 bases left between them. This CDR3 is built from 12 residues. Germline-derived CDR1 and CDR2 are SEHNR and FQNEAQ (reference sequence). The CDR3 DNA is TGTGCCAGCAGCGAAAACAGCTACGAGCAGTACTTC. This translates into CASSENSYEQYF.

This rearrangement joins TRBV7-8 to TRBJ2-2; D is perhaps TRBD1 (6 bases). The germline V and J ends were trimmed by 0 bases and 3 bases, with 11 bases remaining between them. The CDR3 is made up of 16 amino acids. In germline, CDR1 is SGHVS, CDR2 FQNEAQ. Here the CDR3 reads CASSLAATGYTGELFF. The CDR3 DNA is TGTGCCAGCAGCTTAGCAGCGACAGGATACACCGGGGAGCTGTTTTTT.

This sequence joins TRBV6-5 and TRBJ2-5, with TRBD1 matching 11 bases. V shed 2 bases and J 4 bases; nucleotides not matched to a gene: 3. Germline V gene sequence: CDR1 MNHEY, CDR2 SVGAGI. The CDR3 runs 15 residues. The CDR3 loop reads CASSYIGQGAETQYF. CDR3 in DNA: TGTGCCAGCAGTTACATTGGACAGGGGGCAGAGACCCAGTACTTC.

This clone was picked up one time. The V gene is TRBV5-1, the J gene TRBJ2-3, with TRBD1 matching over 9 bases. CDR3 length: 16 amino acids. Germline values: CDR1 SGHRS, CDR2 YFSETQ. Trimming cost V 4 bases and J 0 bases; bases outside gene matches: 6. The CDR3 bases are TGCGCCAGCAGCACCCGGGGACAGGGAAGCACAGATACGCAGTATTTT. It encodes CASSTRGQGSTDTQYF.

V is TRBV15 and J is TRBJ2-3; 11 bases map to TRBD1. The CDR3 contains 16 residues. The germline CDR1 and CDR2 sequences are LNHNV and YYDKDF (reference sequence). Trimming removed 3 bases from V and 3 bases from J; junction bases left unmatched: 5. This chain's CDR3 is CATSRRTGGATDTQYF. CDR3 bases: TGTGCCACCAGCAGGAGGACAGGGGGCGCGACAGATACGCAGTATTTT. The variable domain in full, with the rest retrieved from reference TRBV15 and TRBJ2-3, is DAMVIQNPRYQVTQFGKPVTLSCSQTLNHNVMYWYQQKSSQAPKLLFHYYDKDFNNEADTPDNFQSRRPNTSFCFLDIRSPGLGDTAMYLCATSRRTGGATDTQYFGPGTRLTVL.

To note about this clone: One end of the junction is discordant with germline, which a read error may explain. The same CDR3 is also encoded by other DNA sequences in this sample. The rearrangement uses TRBV4-3 and TRBJ2-3; TRBD2 agrees at 7 bases. CDR3 length equals 17 residues. In germline, CDR1 is LGHNA, CDR2 YSLEER. The CDR3 DNA follows: TGCGCCAGTAGCCGAACCGGACTAGTCGCGGGCACAGATACGCAGTATTTT. It codes for CASSRTGLVAGTDTQYF.

As to this clone: An end of the junction does not agree with germline; a read error may underlie this. The genes are TRBV4-3 and TRBJ1-2, with 9 bases matching TRBD1. CDR3 size: 18 residues. In germline, CDR1 is LGHNA, CDR2 YSLEER. CDR3 residues: CASSPTSLGQGQYYGHTF. The CDR3 DNA reads TGCGCCAGCAGCCCCACGAGCTTAGGACAGGGGCAGTATTATGGCCACACCTTC.

CDR3 region: CASSQPGTGSYEQYF. CDR3 DNA sequence: TGCGCCAGCAGCCAGCCCGGGACAGGGTCCTACGAGCAGTACTTC. The chain uses TRBV4-1 and TRBJ2-7, with 9 positions matching TRBD1. The CDR3 totals 15 residues. CDR1 and CDR2 (germline): MGHRA, YSYEKL. The trim removed 3 bases at V and 1 base at J, leaving 4 bases unmatched.

This clone was observed a few times. J is TRBJ2-3 and V is TRBV11-2, with 8 bases matching TRBD1. The germline V gene has CDR1 SGHAT and CDR2 FQNNGV. V shed 4 bases, J shed 0 bases, and the junction held 3 bases outside the gene matches. The CDR3 runs 15 residues. The CDR3 bases are TGTGCCAGCAGCTCAGGGACAGGCAGCACAGATACGCAGTATTTT. Its protein is CASSSGTGSTDTQYF.

The chain is built from TRBV28 and TRBJ2-7; perhaps TRBD2 as D (6 bases). The CDR3 covers 13 residues. Germline V gene lookup returns CDR1 MDHEN and CDR2 SYDVKM. Trimming pared 4 bases from V and 3 bases from J, leaving 10 bases between. This CDR3 reads CASSSAGFYEQYF. The DNA for the CDR3 is TGTGCCAGCAGTTCCGCGGGATTCTACGAGCAGTACTTC. The full variable domain, in which reference TRBV28 and TRBJ2-7 provide the parts outside the CDR3, is DVKVTQSSRYLVKRTGEKVFLECVQDMDHENMFWYRQDPGLGLRLIYFSYDVKMKEKGDIPEGYSVSREKKERFSLILESASTNQTSMYLCASSSAGFYEQYFGPGTRLTVT.

The rearrangement links TRBV5-1 to TRBJ2-5; 8 bases align to TRBD1. CDR1 is SGHRS, CDR2 YFSETQ, per germline. J was trimmed by 0 bases and V by 4 bases; bases with no gene match: 8. This CDR3 contains 16 residues. The CDR3 sequence: CASSLATGVDQETQYF. CDR3 DNA sequence: TGCGCCAGCAGCCTAGCGACAGGGGTCGACCAAGAGACCCAGTACTTC.

J is TRBJ2-3 and V is TRBV9, with D possibly being TRBD2 (6 bases). Germline CDR1 is SGDLS and CDR2 is YYNGEE. V was pared by 3 bases and J by 0 bases, with 20 bases between. The CDR3 covers 18 residues. The CDR3 spells CASSEDLNSGTSTDTQYF. The CDR3 DNA sequence: TGTGCCAGCAGCGAGGACCTGAATAGCGGAACTAGCACAGATACGCAGTATTTT.

With regard to this clone: The junction differs from germline at one of its ends, possibly a read error. The chain joins TRBV27 to TRBJ2-1; 9 nucleotides align to TRBD2. This CDR3 has 18 amino acids. Germline lookup yields CDR1 MNHEY and CDR2 SMNVEV (reference sequence). As DNA, the CDR3 is TGTGCCAGCACTTTACAGGTAGCGGGAGCTTCCTCGAGGAACGAGCAGTTCTTC. Protein: CASTLQVAGASSRNEQFF.

Concerning this clone: At one boundary the junction diverges from the germline segment, which might be a read error. The CDR3, as DNA: TGTGCCGGCAGTGAAGCGTCAGGGGCCTATGGCTACACCTTC. Amino acid sequence: CAGSEASGAYGYTF. The V call is TRBV2, the J call TRBJ1-2; weak D call: TRBD1 (6 bases). CDR1 and CDR2 from the germline V gene are SNHLY and FYNNEI. CDR3 length equals 14 residues.

The chain uses TRBV27 and TRBJ1-5, with D possibly matching TRBD1 (5 bases). CDR3 length: 17 amino acids. V lost 1 base to trimming and J lost 1 base, with 14 bases between them. Per the germline V gene, CDR1 is MNHEY and CDR2 is SMNVEV (reference sequence). DNA of the CDR3: TGTGCCAGCAGTTTATTAGGGTGGGGGGAGAGCAATCAGCCCCAGCATTTT. Translating gives CASSLLGWGESNQPQHF.